These 19 T cell receptor beta chains came from one sample sequenced in a study of regulatory T cells in long-lasting Graves disease. Arm-PCR with iRepertoire HTBI primers amplified the CDR3 regions for these TCR beta libraries. MiXCR, run by TCRdb on the multiplex PCR reads, gives a single entry per CDR3 protein. The table shows a few hundred thousand distinct CDR3 sequences, with over 9.5% occurring only once. The time point: newly diagnosed GD, antithyroid drugs for less than 3 months. Generation of the TCR library employed RNA extracted from PBMCs. The same sample was also used in a study of T cells in Graves' hyperthyroidism and ophthalmopathy.

The sequencing here drew on peripheral blood mononuclear cells (PBMCs), taken at new diagnosis, from a patient treated with antithyroid drugs. The receptors were gathered from a young woman with Graves disease.

At least ten counts were recorded for this clonotype. This chain links TRBV7-8 with TRBJ2-5, with 9 positions matching TRBD2. J lost 9 bases, V lost 2 bases, and 10 bases had no gene match. The CDR3 contains 15 residues. Germline values: CDR1 SGHVS, CDR2 FQNEAQ. The CDR3 loop is CASSLQGLAGTAQYF. The CDR3 DNA is TGTGCCAGCAGCTTACAAGGTCTAGCGGGGACGGCCCAGTACTTC. Looking up the rest from reference TRBV7-8 and TRBJ2-5 gives the full variable domain: GAGVSQSPRYKVAKRGQDVALRCDPISGHVSLFWYQQALGQGPEFLTYFQNEAQLDKSGLPSDRFFAERPEGSVSTLKIQRTQQEDSAVYLCASSLQGLAGTAQYFGPGTRLLVL.

This clonotype was recorded at least ten times. The V call is TRBV2, the J call TRBJ2-5; unclear D gene. Germline lookup yields CDR1 SNHLY and CDR2 FYNNEI. The CDR3 sequence is 12 residues long. Between the trimmed V and J ends, which lost 2 bases and 5 bases, there was a span of 6 bases. CDR3 DNA: TGTGCCAGCAGTGAATATGGGGAGACCCAGTACTTC. This codes for CASSEYGETQYF.

This rearrangement joins TRBV9 to TRBJ1-1, with D tentatively TRBD1 (5 bases). CDR3 length: 15 amino acids. V was cut by 1 base and J by 4 bases, with 14 bases left in between. The germline gives CDR1 SGDLS, CDR2 YYNGEE. The CDR3 coding sequence is TGTGCCAGCAGCGTAATGTCAGGCGGGGGCACTGAAGCTTTCTTT. This encodes CASSVMSGGGTEAFF.

This clonotype has a handful of counts. In DNA form, the CDR3 reads TGCGCCAGCAGCCAAGATTCGGCAGGGCTGGGGGGCTACACCTTC. This gives the protein CASSQDSAGLGGYTF. J is TRBJ1-2 and V is TRBV4-3; TRBD1 might be the D (5 bases). V lost 0 bases and J lost 8, with 16 bases in between. From germline, CDR1 is LGHNA and CDR2 YSLEER. This CDR3 has 15 residues.

This clonotype was recorded at least ten times. The V gene is TRBV7-9, the J gene TRBJ2-1; no reliable D call. Germline V gene data show CDR1 as SEHNR and CDR2 as FQNEAQ (reference sequence). The CDR3 is 15 residues long. V lost 6 bases, J lost 3 bases, and 15 bases lay in between. Written as DNA, the CDR3 is TGTGCCAGCAGTTCAGGCGTAGTTGGCTACAATGAGCAGTTCTTC. The encoded protein is CASSSGVVGYNEQFF.

This clonotype was seen repeatedly, ten times or more. This sequence joins TRBV20-1 and TRBJ2-7, with D maybe TRBD1 (5 bases). Trimming took 1 base from V and 3 from J, leaving 19 bases between them. The CDR3 length is 16 residues. Germline CDR1 and CDR2: DFQATT and SNEGSKA (reference sequence). CDR3 loop: CSARADTRDLYYEQYF. In nucleotides, the CDR3 is TGCAGTGCTAGAGCGGACACCCGAGATCTGTACTACGAGCAGTACTTC.

The table lists this clonotype with many counts. The chain uses TRBV6-1 and TRBJ1-3; D is perhaps TRBD1 (6 bases). The CDR3 totals 15 residues. The V and J ends lost 3 bases and 0 bases respectively, with 9 bases between them. Germline CDR1 reads MNHNS; CDR2 reads SASEGT. CDR3 coding DNA: TGTGCCAGCAGTGAGGCGGGGGCCTCTGGAAACACCATATATTTT. Translated: CASSEAGASGNTIYF.

Ten or more counts support this clonotype. The chain combines TRBV7-2 with TRBJ2-7, with D tentatively TRBD2 (5 bases). Germline CDR1 SGHTA, CDR2 FQGNSA. The CDR3 runs to 16 residues. V lost 5 bases and J lost 0, with 17 bases in between. The CDR3 is CASSRRRELNSYEQYF. CDR3 DNA: TGTGCCAGCAGCCGTCGAAGGGAGCTCAACTCCTACGAGCAGTACTTC.

The table lists this clonotype with many counts. This CDR3 is CASYQPGQGNYEQYF. The CDR3 coding sequence is TGTGCCAGTTACCAACCGGGACAGGGAAACTACGAGCAGTACTTC. The chain uses TRBV27 and TRBJ2-7, with 9 bases identical to TRBD1. Losses at the gene ends were 9 bases for V and 3 bases for J; bases not matched to a gene: 12. Germline-derived CDR1 and CDR2 are MNHEY and SMNVEV (reference sequence). The CDR3 consists of 15 residues.

This clonotype was seen repeatedly, ten times or more. CDR3 bases: TGTGCCAGCAGTCATAGGTATGGGCAAGAGGGACAGGGTTTAGGAAATGAGCAGTTCTTC. Amino acid sequence: CASSHRYGQEGQGLGNEQFF. The rearrangement joins TRBV28 to TRBJ2-1; TRBD1 agrees at 9 bases. CDR3 size: 20 residues. The V and J ends lost 5 bases and 7 bases, in that order; junction bases with no gene match: 24. Looked up from germline, CDR1 is MDHEN and CDR2 is SYDVKM.

The sample holds many counts of this clonotype. The V call is TRBV11-2, the J call TRBJ2-1; maybe TRBD2 (5 bases). There are 16 residues in the CDR3. Germline CDR1 and CDR2: SGHAT and FQNNGV. Trimming took 4 bases from V and 5 from J, leaving 18 bases between them. The CDR3 DNA follows: TGTGCCAGCAGCTACCGCGTAGAGGGAAGGGACAATGAGCAGTTCTTC. Translation: CASSYRVEGRDNEQFF.

This clonotype was counted ten times or more. The chain links TRBV24-1 to TRBJ2-7; D could derive from TRBD1 or TRBD2 (5 bases each). Between the trimmed V and J ends, which lost 3 bases and 3 bases, there was a span of 8 bases. This CDR3 comprises 13 residues. Germline V CDR1 and CDR2: KGHDR, SFDVKD. CDR3 in amino acids: CATSDRDVYEQYF. CDR3 coding DNA: TGTGCCACCAGTGATCGGGACGTCTACGAGCAGTACTTC.

In its sample, this clonotype was seen many times. V gene TRBV27 combines with J gene TRBJ2-1; D is unclear. The CDR3 spans 14 residues. Per the germline V gene, CDR1 is MNHEY and CDR2 is SMNVEV (reference sequence). V lost 4 bases and J 7 bases, leaving 14 bases between the germline ends. This CDR3 reads CASSSELVGNEQFF. DNA for the CDR3: TGTGCCAGCAGTTCTGAGCTAGTCGGTAATGAGCAGTTCTTC.

This clonotype was found many times. The chain employs TRBV3-1 and TRBJ2-5, with 15 bases that match TRBD2. Germline CDR1 is LGHDT and CDR2 is YNNKEL (reference sequence). V shed 0 bases and J 1 base; nucleotides not matched to a gene: 9. This CDR3 contains 20 residues. CDR3 region: CASSQERPGLAGGPQETQYF. DNA for the CDR3: TGTGCCAGCAGCCAAGAACGTCCAGGACTAGCGGGAGGGCCCCAAGAGACCCAGTACTTC.

At least ten counts were recorded for this clonotype. The J gene is TRBJ2-5, the V gene TRBV28, with D unclear. Germline assignment: CDR1 MDHEN and CDR2 SYDVKM. Trimming left V 10 bases short and J 4 bases short, with 7 bases between. This CDR3 has 10 amino acids. Written as DNA, the CDR3 is TGTGCCACCGCACGAGAGACCCAGTACTTC. Its protein is CATARETQYF.

This chain joins TRBV7-3 and TRBJ1-6; D is uncertain. V was trimmed by 5 bases and J by 7 bases, leaving 18 bases between them. The germline CDR1 and CDR2 sequences are SGHTA and FQGTGA. The CDR3 runs to 16 residues. The CDR3 DNA follows: TGTGCCAGCAGCGCCGGCCGAGAGGGTTTAAATTCACCCCTCCACTTT. Amino acid sequence: CASSAGREGLNSPLHF. Full variable domain (outside the CDR3, taken from reference TRBV7-3 and TRBJ1-6): GAGVSQTPSNKVTEKGKYVELRCDPISGHTALYWYRQSLGQGPEFLIYFQGTGAADDSGLPNDRFFAVRPEGSVSTLKIQRTERGDSAVYLCASSAGREGLNSPLHFGNGTRLTVT.

This clonotype came up many times. The CDR3 DNA reads TGTGCCAGCAGTTTGGGCAGTTCATGGGGCTACACCTTC. This gives the protein CASSLGSSWGYTF. The V gene is TRBV12-3 or TRBV12-4, the J gene TRBJ1-2; D remains ambiguous. The CDR3 contains 13 residues. V was cut by 3 bases and J by 8 bases, with 13 bases left in between.

This clonotype has only one observation. A much larger clone differs from this one at a single base, so this may be a read error. The chain uses TRBV7-9 and TRBJ1-2, with 9 bases that match TRBD1. CDR1 SEHNR and CDR2 FQNEAQ come from the germline V gene (reference sequence). CDR3 size: 14 residues. The V segment lost 8 bases and the J segment 2 bases; nucleotides outside the gene matches: 6. CDR3 sequence (DNA): TGTGCCAGCGGGACAGGGATAAACAACTATGGCTACACCTTC. Its translation: CASGTGINNYGYTF.

The sample holds many counts of this clonotype. V gene TRBV7-2 combines with J gene TRBJ2-5; 8 bases agree with TRBD2. The CDR3 sequence is 17 residues long. Germline V gene sequence: CDR1 SGHTA, CDR2 FQGNSA. With V trimmed by 5 bases and J by 5 bases, 16 bases remained unmatched. Here the CDR3 reads CASSPRFPGGPGETQYF. CDR3 DNA: TGTGCCAGCAGCCCCCGGTTTCCGGGAGGGCCGGGGGAGACCCAGTACTTC.